A selection of T cell receptor beta chains follows, all from one sample in a study of regulatory T cells in long-lasting Graves disease. MiXCR was run by TCRdb on the multiplex PCR reads, yielding one entry per CDR3 protein. Among approximately 560,000 distinct CDR3 sequences, around 16% were seen once, and the ten largest hold around 11%. These records were also assigned to another study, of T cells in Graves' hyperthyroidism and ophthalmopathy.

This specimen consisted of peripheral blood mononuclear cells (PBMCs), obtained at new diagnosis, from a patient treated with antithyroid drugs. Source of these receptors: a young man with Graves disease. Both conserved end residues are part of each CDR3. Fields, in order: V gene, CDR3 protein.

TRBV12-3/TRBV12-4,CASSPGTGRFPQYF
TRBV28,CAHAGYGSGNTIYF
TRBV12-3/TRBV12-4,CASDEGPGEAFF
TRBV29-1,CSVLFRGSSYNEQFF
TRBV11-2,CASSLDPGGRAWYTQYF
TRBV28,CASSPRDRYYHWKQFF
TRBV7-9,CASSQGNGFYEQYF
TRBV6-1,CASIPGVNTEAFF
TRBV20-1,CSANERTDTQYF
TRBV7-9,CASSAGTFYEQYF
TRBV2,CASSDPWDGSYQPQHF
TRBV30,CAWSEWDRGYKSTEAFF
TRBV11-3,CASSLSLGYEQYF
TRBV7-9,CASSQGGDEKLFF
TRBV9,CASSVAGTGASGYTF
TRBV6-2/TRBV6-3,CASLWGQMNTEAFF
TRBV19,CASTLGGHLFGTEAFF
TRBV6-1,CASTQGPNGYNEQFF
TRBV12-3/TRBV12-4,CASREGGLGRSNQPQHF
TRBV28,CASSTNRDRDYGYTF
TRBV27,CASSLNHEDTQYF
TRBV28,CASRPGQADNEQFF
TRBV12-3/TRBV12-4,CASSLAPGTISPLHF
TRBV27,CASAPASYAYEQYF
TRBV5-1,CASSLDNSGSWSDTQYF
TRBV7-6,CASSFRGGDTIYF
TRBV4-1,CASRPTGNYGYTF
TRBV24-1,CATSRTFTDTQYF
TRBV9,CASSVTGSGANTGELFF
TRBV5-1,CASSLEDGTRKLFF
TRBV29-1,CSVLGQGAEGANVLTF
TRBV20-1,CSARDLFGNTYEQYF
TRBV20-1,CSARVPGMETQYF
TRBV3-1,CASSGPKAFF
TRBV2,CASSEAMITSGRADPYEQYF
TRBV5-1,CASSFFPKDTQYF
TRBV12-3/TRBV12-4,CASSGDSISETQYF
TRBV6-1,CASSGTAAASPLHF
TRBV7-9,CASSLIGGGNNEQFF
TRBV6-1,CASILTFGNTIYF